These T cell receptor beta chains were read from a single sample in a study of T cell changes during pregnancy in multiple sclerosis. Repertoires were generated with immunoSEQ multiplex PCR, while TCRdb's copy carries only in-frame clones and drops some. The sample lists 85,000 to 90,000 clones; around 94% were seen once. Sample: peripheral blood, taken after pregnancy. The receptors were sampled from a female donor in good health, enrolled as a control in a pregnancy study. The CDR3 runs from the conserved cysteine through the conserved F or W. D genes are given only for firm matches. Clone sizes are given selectively: once, few, many, or a class where the clone is expanded.

TRBV28	12	-	-	TRBJ2-7	TGTGCCAGCAGCAAGCCCGGCTACGAGCAGTACTTC	CASSKPGYEQYF
TRBV28	12	-	-	TRBJ1-2	TGTGCCAGCACTGGGAGTACGGGAGGCTACACCTTC	CASTGSTGGYTF
TRBV18	14	-	-	TRBJ2-4	TGTGCCAGCTCACCTCCCTCCGCCAAAAACATTCAGTACTTC	CASSPPSAKNIQYF
TRBV9	18	TRBD2	-	TRBJ2-1	TGTGCCAGCAGCCCGGGACTAGCGGGAGGGGTATCCTACAATGAGCAGTTCTTC	CASSPGLAGGVSYNEQFF
TRBV27	15	TRBD1	-	TRBJ1-2	TGTGCCAGCAGTCCGACAACAGGGGGGGGGAGTGGCTACACCTTC	CASSPTTGGGSGYTF
TRBV5-6	13	-	-	TRBJ2-7	TGTGCCAGCAGCTTGGGGAGCTCCTACGAGCAGTACTTC	CASSLGSSYEQYF
TRBV6-1	15	TRBD1	-	TRBJ1-2	TGTGCCAGCAGTGCTGGACAGGGGGCGCGTTATGGCTACACCTTC	CASSAGQGARYGYTF
TRBV7-2	15	TRBD1	-	TRBJ2-7	TGTGCCAGCAGCAAAAACGACAGGGTTACCTACGAGCAGTACTTC	CASSKNDRVTYEQYF
TRBV19	14	-	-	TRBJ1-2	TGTGCCAGTAGTCTGCACCCGAGCAACTATGGCTACACCTTC	CASSLHPSNYGYTF
TRBV5-1	15	TRBD1	-	TRBJ1-1	TGCGCCAGCAGCATGACAGGGTACATGAACACTGAAGCTTTCTTT	CASSMTGYMNTEAFF
TRBV6-5	15	TRBD1	-	TRBJ1-1	TGTGCCAGCAGTGGCGGGACAGGGGGAAGCACTGAAGCTTTCTTT	CASSGGTGGSTEAFF
TRBV7-9	15	-	-	TRBJ2-3	TGTGCCAGCAGCCTCGCGCGTTACAGCACAGATACGCAGTATTTT	CASSLARYSTDTQYF
TRBV27	15	-	-	TRBJ2-1	TGTGCCAGCAGTTTATCTAGCGGAGGCTACAATGAGCAGTTCTTC	CASSLSSGGYNEQFF
TRBV5-1	19	TRBD1	-	TRBJ1-2	TGCGCCAGCAGCTTGGGCCTGACTCCGAGGACAGGAGTGGGCTATGGCTACACCTTC	CASSLGLTPRTGVGYGYTF
TRBV6-6	13	-	-	TRBJ2-5	TGTGCCAGCAGTCCAGGGTTAATGGAGACCCAGTACTTC	CASSPGLMETQYF
TRBV18	16	TRBD2	-	TRBJ2-1	TGTGCCAGCTCACCACGACTAGCGGGAGATTTAAATGAGCAGTTCTTC	CASSPRLAGDLNEQFF
TRBV10-3	16	TRBD2	-	TRBJ2-2	TGTGCCACAATCTCTAGCGGGAGGGCGAACACCGGGGAGCTGTTTTTT	CATISSGRANTGELFF
TRBV27	14	-	-	TRBJ1-1	TGTGCCAGCAGTCCCTCGGGTCCAAACACTGAAGCTTTCTTT	CASSPSGPNTEAFF
TRBV29-1	13	-	few	TRBJ2-2	TGCAGCGTTGACCCCAGGAACACCGGGGAGCTGTTTTTT	CSVDPRNTGELFF
TRBV15	14	TRBD1	-	TRBJ1-1	TGTGCCACCAGCAGAGGGGACAGGGGTACTGAAGCTTTCTTT	CATSRGDRGTEAFF
TRBV5-1	15	-	-	TRBJ1-2	TGCGCCAGCAGCCCGGGGACAAAATCCTCCTATGGCTACACCTTC	CASSPGTKSSYGYTF
TRBV27	13	-	-	TRBJ1-2	TGTGCCAGCAGTTCAGCCAGGAACTATGGCTACACCTTC	CASSSARNYGYTF
TRBV19	15	-	-	TRBJ1-2	TGTGCCAGTAGTATAGAGACAGGAGGCTCTGGAGGCTACACCTTC	CASSIETGGSGGYTF
TRBV18	12	-	few	TRBJ1-1	TGTGCCAGCTCACCACGGGCCACTGAAGCTTTCTTT	CASSPRATEAFF
TRBV5-1	14	-	-	TRBJ2-5	TGCGCCAGCAGCTTCGGCGGGGGCAAAGAGACCCAGTACTTC	CASSFGGGKETQYF
TRBV27	12	-	-	TRBJ2-2	TGTGCCAGCAGTTTGCCGAGGGGGGAGCTGTTTTTT	CASSLPRGELFF
TRBV15	15	-	-	TRBJ2-3	TGTGCCACCAGCAGAGTTGGGGCGGTCACAGATACGCAGTATTTT	CATSRVGAVTDTQYF
TRBV27	15	TRBD2	few	TRBJ2-5	TGTGCCAGCAGCCCCCTAGCGGGAGGAAGAGAGACCCAGTACTTC	CASSPLAGGRETQYF
TRBV5-1	14	-	-	TRBJ1-1	TGCGCCAGCAGCTTGGGGCCGTCGAACACTGAAGCTTTCTTT	CASSLGPSNTEAFF
TRBV28	11	-	-	TRBJ2-7	TGTGCCAGCAGTCCCGCCTACGAGCAGTACTTC	CASSPAYEQYF
TRBV5-4	14	-	-	TRBJ2-6	TGTGCCAGCAGCTCCCAGGGTTGGGCCAACGTCCTGACTTTC	CASSSQGWANVLTF
TRBV5-6	18	-	-	TRBJ2-2	TGTGCCAGCAGCCCGGGCGGGCCCGGGGTAGTGGCCACCGGGGAGCTGTTTTTT	CASSPGGPGVVATGELFF
TRBV28	16	TRBD1	-	TRBJ1-5	TGTGCCAGCAGTAACAGGGACAGATCCAGGGGACAGCCCCAGCATTTT	CASSNRDRSRGQPQHF
TRBV18	15	TRBD2	-	TRBJ2-1	TGTGCCAGCTCACCCGTAGCGGGAGAGTATAGTGAGCAGTTCTTC	CASSPVAGEYSEQFF
TRBV5-1	17	TRBD1	-	TRBJ2-6	TGCGCCAGCAGCTCGATAACAGGGGCCTCTGGGGCCAACGTCCTGACTTTC	CASSSITGASGANVLTF
TRBV28	17	TRBD1	-	TRBJ1-5	TGTGCCAGCAGCCCCCGCGGGACAGGGGTAAGTAATCAGCCCCAGCATTTT	CASSPRGTGVSNQPQHF
TRBV28	13	TRBD1	-	TRBJ1-5	TGTGCCAGCAGTTCGGACAGGCCCCGGCCCCAGCATTTT	CASSSDRPRPQHF
TRBV28	15	TRBD1	-	TRBJ1-5	TGTGCCAGCAGTTTCCCCGGGACAGGGGCGCAGCCCCAGCATTTT	CASSFPGTGAQPQHF
TRBV5-1	14	-	-	TRBJ1-4	TGCGCCAGCAGCTTGGACCCGAGAAATGAAAAACTGTTTTTT	CASSLDPRNEKLFF
TRBV6-6	14	-	-	TRBJ1-4	TGTGCCAGCAGAACAGATACAACTAATGAAAAACTGTTTTTT	CASRTDTTNEKLFF
TRBV7-9	14	-	-	TRBJ1-6	TGTGCCAGCAGCTTAGAAAGGGGTAATTCACCCCTCCACTTT	CASSLERGNSPLHF
TRBV7-8	14	-	-	TRBJ2-1	TGTGCCAGCAGCCCCGGCGGTGTTTACAATGAGCAGTTCTTC	CASSPGGVYNEQFF
TRBV19	18	TRBD1	-	TRBJ1-2	TGTGCCAGTAGTCCACAGGGGGCGTATAGTTTATCTTACTATGGCTACACCTTC	CASSPQGAYSLSYYGYTF
TRBV5-6	12	TRBD1	-	TRBJ2-1	TGTGCCAGCAGCTACCAGGGGGATGAGCAGTTCTTC	CASSYQGDEQFF
TRBV6-1	15	TRBD1	-	TRBJ1-2	TGTGCCAGCAGTGTGGACAGGGCGTTTAACTATGGCTACACCTTC	CASSVDRAFNYGYTF
TRBV5-6	15	TRBD2	-	TRBJ2-1	TGTGCCAGCAGGATACTAGCGGGAGGAGGGAATGAGCAGTTCTTC	CASRILAGGGNEQFF
TRBV14	14	-	-	TRBJ2-3	TGTGCCAGCAGCCCGACAGGGAGGCCAGATACGCAGTATTTT	CASSPTGRPDTQYF
TRBV2	18	TRBD2	-	TRBJ2-7	TGTGCCAGCAGTGAGAGTCGCGACGGGACTAGGGAACCCTACGAGCAGTACTTC	CASSESRDGTREPYEQYF
TRBV9	16	TRBD2	-	TRBJ2-3	TGTGCCAGCAGCGTAGGAACCGGGACTAGGGCAGATACGCAGTATTTT	CASSVGTGTRADTQYF
TRBV28	14	-	once	TRBJ2-7	TGTGCCAGCAGTTTGCGGCACCCGACCTACGAGCAGTACTTC	CASSLRHPTYEQYF
TRBV5-1	14	TRBD2	-	TRBJ2-7	TGCGCCAGCAGCTTGGGGGGACTAGGCAACGAGCAGTACTTC	CASSLGGLGNEQYF
TRBV10-2	16	TRBD1	-	TRBJ1-1	TGCGCCAGCAGTGAGCCCAACAGGGGTGGGAACACTGAAGCTTTCTTT	CASSEPNRGGNTEAFF
TRBV5-1	15	TRBD2	-	TRBJ2-5	TGCGCCAGCAGCGACGGGACTAGCGGCGGGGGGACCCAGTACTTC	CASSDGTSGGGTQYF
TRBV5-4	13	-	-	TRBJ1-3	TGTGCCAGCAGCTTCGGGTCTGGAAACACCATATATTTT	CASSFGSGNTIYF
TRBV28	18	TRBD2	-	TRBJ2-5	TGTGCCAGCAGTTTGTTCGGACTAGCGGGAGCCAACCAAGAGACCCAGTACTTC	CASSLFGLAGANQETQYF
TRBV14	15	-	-	TRBJ1-1	TGTGCCAGCAGCCAAGAACAGGCGACGTGGACTGAAGCTTTCTTT	CASSQEQATWTEAFF